The 5 T cell receptor beta chains listed next were all sequenced from one sample in a study of T cells in Graves' hyperthyroidism and ophthalmopathy. Amplification of TCR beta CDR3 regions was performed using RNA transcripts as template. An initial round of RT-PCR targeting the TCR CDR3 relied on the HTBI primer set. Each CDR3 protein is one row after TCRdb ran MiXCR on the multiplex PCR reads. Among fewer than 400,000 distinct CDR3 sequences listed, roughly 25% were seen once. Sequencing was performed on blood. Every receptor here comes from a man aged 50-59 years with Graves' hyperthyroidism.

This clonotype was recorded a few times. This chain uses TRBV18 with TRBJ1-1; unclear D gene. Germline V CDR1 and CDR2: KGHSH, LQKENI. V lost 0 bases to trimming and J lost 2 bases, with 7 bases between them. The CDR3 is made up of 14 amino acids. In DNA, the CDR3 is TGTGCCAGCTCACCACCGACGGATAACACTGAAGCTTTCTTT. Translated: CASSPPTDNTEAFF.

This clonotype appeared a few times. This rearrangement joins TRBV12-3 or TRBV12-4 to TRBJ2-2; no clear D gene. This CDR3 contains 13 residues. Trimming stripped 6 bases from V and 4 bases from J, with 9 bases between. The CDR3 sequence is CASSSPGTGELFF. CDR3 sequence (DNA): TGTGCCAGCAGCTCTCCGGGCACCGGGGAGCTGTTTTTT.

This clonotype occurred once. The gene calls are TRBV5-1 and TRBJ2-1; either TRBD1 or TRBD2 may supply D (6 bases each). The germline gives CDR1 SGHRS, CDR2 YFSETQ. CDR3 length: 16 amino acids. Trimming removed 3 bases at V and 0 bases at J, with 13 bases between. The chain's CDR3 is CASSWGAGSSYNEQFF. The DNA for the CDR3 is TGCGCCAGCAGCTGGGGGGCGGGAAGCTCCTACAATGAGCAGTTCTTC.

This clonotype was counted between two and nine times. This chain joins TRBV6-2 or TRBV6-3 and TRBJ1-4, with D perhaps TRBD1 (5 bases). V lost 9 bases to trimming and J lost 8 bases, with 10 bases between them. This CDR3 has 11 residues. The germline V gene encodes CDR1 MNHEY and CDR2 SVGEGT. CDR3 amino acids: CASRDGEKLFF. CDR3 bases: TGTGCCAGTAGGGACGGAGAAAAACTGTTTTTT.

This clonotype was found a few times. This rearrangement joins TRBV11-2 to TRBJ2-1; tentatively, D is TRBD2 (5 bases). Germline CDR1 and CDR2: SGHAT and FQNNGV. The CDR3 length is 14 residues. V was trimmed by 3 bases and J by 9 bases, leaving 15 bases between them. The CDR3 nucleotides are TGTGCCAGCAGCTTGGGCGCCCGCGGAGGTGAGCAGTTCTTC. Residues: CASSLGARGGEQFF.